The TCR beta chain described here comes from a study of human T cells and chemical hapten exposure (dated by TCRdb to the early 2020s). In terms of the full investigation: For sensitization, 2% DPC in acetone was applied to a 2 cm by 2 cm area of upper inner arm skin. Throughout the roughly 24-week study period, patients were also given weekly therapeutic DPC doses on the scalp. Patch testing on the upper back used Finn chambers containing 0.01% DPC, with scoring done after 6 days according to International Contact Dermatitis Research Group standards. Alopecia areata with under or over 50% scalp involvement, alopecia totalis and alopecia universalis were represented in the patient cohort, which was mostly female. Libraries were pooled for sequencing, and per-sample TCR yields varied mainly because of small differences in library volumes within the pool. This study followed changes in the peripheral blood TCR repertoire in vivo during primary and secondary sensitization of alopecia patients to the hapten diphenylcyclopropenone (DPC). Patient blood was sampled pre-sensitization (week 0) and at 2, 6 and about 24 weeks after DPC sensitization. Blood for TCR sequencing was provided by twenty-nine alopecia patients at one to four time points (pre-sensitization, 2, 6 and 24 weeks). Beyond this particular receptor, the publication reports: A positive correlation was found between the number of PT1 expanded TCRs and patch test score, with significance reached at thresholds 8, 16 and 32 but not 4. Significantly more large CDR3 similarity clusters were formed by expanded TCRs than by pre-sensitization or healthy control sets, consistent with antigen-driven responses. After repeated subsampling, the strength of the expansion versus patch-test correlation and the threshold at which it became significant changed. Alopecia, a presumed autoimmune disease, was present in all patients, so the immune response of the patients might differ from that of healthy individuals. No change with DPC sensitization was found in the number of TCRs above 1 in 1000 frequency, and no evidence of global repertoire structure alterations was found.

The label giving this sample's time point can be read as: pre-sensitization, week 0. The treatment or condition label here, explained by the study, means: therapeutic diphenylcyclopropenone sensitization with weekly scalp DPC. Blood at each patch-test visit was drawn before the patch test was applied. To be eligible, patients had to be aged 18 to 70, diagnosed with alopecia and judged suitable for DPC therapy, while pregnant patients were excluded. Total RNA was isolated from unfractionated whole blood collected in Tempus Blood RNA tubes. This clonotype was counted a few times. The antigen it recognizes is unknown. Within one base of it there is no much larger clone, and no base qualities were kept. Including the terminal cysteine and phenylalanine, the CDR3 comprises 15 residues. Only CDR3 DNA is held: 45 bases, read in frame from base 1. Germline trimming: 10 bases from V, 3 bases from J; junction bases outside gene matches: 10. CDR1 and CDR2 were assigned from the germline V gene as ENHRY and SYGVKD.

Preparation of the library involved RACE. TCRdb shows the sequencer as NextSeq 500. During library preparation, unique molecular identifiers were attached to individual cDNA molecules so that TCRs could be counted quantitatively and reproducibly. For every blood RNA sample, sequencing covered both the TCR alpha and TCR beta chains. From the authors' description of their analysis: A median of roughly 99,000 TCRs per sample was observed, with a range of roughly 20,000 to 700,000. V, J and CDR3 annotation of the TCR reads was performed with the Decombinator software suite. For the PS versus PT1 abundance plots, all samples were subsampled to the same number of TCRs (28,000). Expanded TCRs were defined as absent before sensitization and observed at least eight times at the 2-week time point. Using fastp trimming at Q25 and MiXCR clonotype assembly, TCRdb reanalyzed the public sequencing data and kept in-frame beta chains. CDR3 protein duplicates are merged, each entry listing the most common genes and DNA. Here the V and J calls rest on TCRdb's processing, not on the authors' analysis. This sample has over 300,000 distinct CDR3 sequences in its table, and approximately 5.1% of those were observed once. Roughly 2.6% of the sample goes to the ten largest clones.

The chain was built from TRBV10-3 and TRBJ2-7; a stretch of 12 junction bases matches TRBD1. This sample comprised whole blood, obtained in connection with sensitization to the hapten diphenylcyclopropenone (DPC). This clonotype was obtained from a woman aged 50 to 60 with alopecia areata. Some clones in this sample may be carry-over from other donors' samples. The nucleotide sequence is TGTGCCACCGGCCCGGGACAGGGGGCTTTCTACGAGCAGTACTTC. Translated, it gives CATGPGQGAFYEQYF.